This T cell receptor (beta chain) was observed in a study of blood T cell repertoires in COVID-19. The assay was immunoSEQ multiplex PCR, and TCRdb's table has in-frame clones only and misses some. The sample lists a few hundred thousand clones; over 75% were seen once. From germline, CDR1 is SGHAT and CDR2 FQDESV (reference sequence). The CDR3 is 14 amino acids. The junction had 10 bases not matched to a gene; V was cut back by 5 bases and J by 9 bases. The sample comprised peripheral blood. The TCR sequence derives from a human donor in a cohort sampled during active COVID-19. The chain combines TRBV11-1 with TRBJ2-1; the match to TRBD1 covers 7 bases. CDR3: CASSQGEMISEQFF. The CDR3 DNA follows: TGTGCCAGCAGCCAGGGGGAGATGATTAGTGAGCAGTTCTTC.